These 12 T cell receptor beta chains came from one sample sequenced in a study of T cell clonotyping in hematopoietic cell transplantation. The repertoire was sequenced with immunoSEQ multiplex PCR; TCRdb's copy has only in-frame clones and lacks some. The profile shows 9,000 to 13,000 clones, about nine tenths of them singletons. The sequencing here drew on PBMCs, taken 180 days after allogeneic stem cell transplant. The receptors derive from a male patient between 60 and 69 years old who had an allogeneic stem cell transplant from an unrelated donor, so the T cells may come from the graft donor. Some clones in this sample may be carry-over from other donors' samples.

This clone was found once. As DNA, the CDR3 is TGTGCCAGTAGTATAGCGGGGGGCACAGATACGCAGTATTTT. Protein product: CASSIAGGTDTQYF. The V and J genes are TRBV19 and TRBJ2-3; D possibly corresponds to TRBD2 (6 bases). Trimming removed 1 base from V and 1 base from J, with 6 bases in between. Germline lookup yields CDR1 LNHDA and CDR2 SQIVND (reference sequence). There are 14 residues in the CDR3.

The chain is built from TRBV7-2 and TRBJ2-7, with 7 positions matching TRBD1. The junction had 7 bases not matched to a gene; V was cut back by 1 base and J by 4 bases. The germline V gene has CDR1 SGHTA and CDR2 FQGNSA. CDR3 length equals 15 residues. In DNA form, the CDR3 reads TGTGCCAGCAGCTTAGGGTGGGACAGACGATACGAGCAGTACTTC. Translation gives CASSLGWDRRYEQYF.

The rearrangement joins TRBV19 to TRBJ1-2; tentatively, D is TRBD1 (6 bases). Germline V gives CDR1 LNHDA, CDR2 SQIVND (reference sequence). Trimming left V 5 bases short and J 4 bases short, with 17 bases between. CDR3 length: 15 amino acids. CDR3 residues: CASSRTLTGPYGYTF. DNA for the CDR3: TGTGCCAGTAGTCGAACCCTAACAGGGCCCTATGGCTACACCTTC.

The CDR3 coding sequence is TGTGCCAGCAGCCTCCAGTTGAACACTGAAGCTTTCTTT. It yields the protein CASSLQLNTEAFF. V and J are TRBV11-2 and TRBJ1-1, with D hard to call. Germline V CDR1 and CDR2: SGHAT, FQNNGV. The CDR3 is 13 residues long. Trimming removed 5 bases at V and 0 bases at J, with 7 bases between.

This clone has only one observation. The gene calls are TRBV5-6 and TRBJ2-3, with TRBD2 matching 7 bases. This CDR3 region has 16 residues. V shed 6 bases, J shed 0 bases, and the junction held 10 bases outside the gene matches. Germline CDR1 is SGHDT and CDR2 is YYEEEE. In DNA, the CDR3 is TGTGCCAGCAACCCTAGCGGCGCGAGGAGCACAGATACGCAGTATTTT. Its translation is CASNPSGARSTDTQYF.

The rearrangement uses TRBV15 and TRBJ2-2; D remains unclear. Trimming stripped 0 bases from V and 4 bases from J, with 6 bases between. Germline V gene lookup returns CDR1 LNHNV and CDR2 YYDKDF (reference sequence). The CDR3 totals 14 residues. This CDR3 reads CATSRDGVTGELFF. The CDR3 nucleotides read TGTGCCACCAGCAGAGATGGGGTCACCGGGGAGCTGTTTTTT. Looking up the rest from reference TRBV15 and TRBJ2-2 gives the full variable domain: DAMVIQNPRYQVTQFGKPVTLSCSQTLNHNVMYWYQQKSSQAPKLLFHYYDKDFNNEADTPDNFQSRRPNTSFCFLDIRSPGLGDTAMYLCATSRDGVTGELFFGEGSRLTVL.

CDR3 loop: CASSLASGTGLGYTF. CDR3 nucleotide sequence: TGTGCCAGCAGCCTTGCGTCCGGGACAGGGCTGGGCTACACCTTC. This chain connects TRBV6-6 to TRBJ1-2, with TRBD1 matching over 9 bases. Germline CDR1 is MNHNY and CDR2 is SVGAGI (reference sequence). This CDR3 contains 15 residues. With 6 bases clipped from V and 8 bases from J, the junction kept 13 bases outside the gene matches.

Only a few counts were recorded for this clone. The rearrangement joins TRBV7-2 to TRBJ1-1; D might be TRBD1 (6 bases). Looked up from germline, CDR1 is SGHTA and CDR2 is FQGNSA. V lost 5 bases and J lost 0, with 13 bases in between. This CDR3 region has 15 residues. CDR3 sequence: CASSQRTALNTEAFF. The CDR3 bases are TGTGCCAGCAGCCAACGGACAGCCCTGAACACTGAAGCTTTCTTT. The whole variable domain, remainder taken from reference TRBV7-2 and TRBJ1-1, is GAGVSQSPSNKVTEKGKDVELRCDPISGHTALYWYRQSLGQGLEFLIYFQGNSAPDKSGLPSDRFSAERTGGSVSTLTIQRTQQEDSAVYLCASSQRTALNTEAFFGQGTRLTVV.

This clone was picked up one time. V gene TRBV6-5 combines with J gene TRBJ1-6, with D possibly matching TRBD1 (6 bases). Trimming stripped 2 bases from V and 5 bases from J, with 10 bases between. Germline loops: CDR1 MNHEY, CDR2 SVGAGI. The CDR3 length is 15 residues. CDR3 in DNA: TGTGCCAGCAGTTACACGGACAGCAATAATTCACCCCTCCACTTT. Its translation: CASSYTDSNNSPLHF.

This rearrangement joins TRBV10-3 to TRBJ1-6; D is ambiguous. CDR3 length: 15 residues. V was shortened by 0 bases and J by 6 bases, with 9 bases between the two germline ends. In germline, CDR1 is ENHRY, CDR2 SYGVKD. As DNA, the CDR3 is TGTGCCATCAGTGAGTCGGAGAGGCCTAATTCACCCCTCCACTTT. Translated, it gives CAISESERPNSPLHF.

Only one count was recorded for this clone. The chain employs TRBV27 and TRBJ1-2, with 7 bases matching TRBD1. The V gene end was trimmed by 7 bases and the J gene end by 3 bases; junction bases not matched to a gene: 5. The CDR3 has 13 amino acids. Germline V CDR1 and CDR2: MNHEY, SMNVEV (reference sequence). CDR3 residues: CASTLTGDYGYTF. CDR3 sequence (DNA): TGTGCCAGCACCTTAACAGGGGACTATGGCTACACCTTC.

The gene calls are TRBV6-6 and TRBJ1-5; D remains ambiguous. Germline loops: CDR1 MNHNY, CDR2 SVGAGI (reference sequence). This CDR3 contains 15 residues. The V end was cut by 6 bases, the J end by 1 base, with 13 bases between. The CDR3 reads CASRSVGDSNQPQHF. The DNA for the CDR3 is TGTGCCAGCAGGTCGGTTGGAGACAGCAATCAGCCCCAGCATTTT.